This entry describes one T cell receptor (beta chain). Germline V gene data show CDR1 as SGHRS and CDR2 as YFSETQ. The CDR3 length is 13 residues. Between the trimmed V and J ends, which lost 2 bases and 12 bases, there was a span of 15 bases. The donors comprised healthy bone marrow donors. The record originates from a study of cytomegalovirus exposure and HLA in healthy donors. Researchers ran the PCR with 60 Vbeta and 13 Jbeta primers. Method: immunoSEQ multiplex PCR; TCRdb's copy keeps in-frame clones and lacks some. The repertoire holds about 210,000 clones, with around 87% as singletons. The TCR comes from a boy between 2 and 10 years old in good health and CMV-seronegative. The material sequenced was PBMCs. The chain is built from TRBV5-1 and TRBJ1-5, with D perhaps matching TRBD1 (6 bases). CDR3 nucleotides: TGCGCCAGCAGCTTTGGCCCGGACAGCGACCAGCATTTT. Protein: CASSFGPDSDQHF. The entire variable domain, with the rest obtained from reference TRBV5-1 and TRBJ1-5, is as follows: KAGVTQTPRYLIKTRGQQVTLSCSPISGHRSVSWYQQTPGQGLQFLFEYFSETQRNKGNFPGRFSGRQFSNSRSEMNVSTLELGDSALYLCASSFGPDSDQHFGDGTRLSIL.